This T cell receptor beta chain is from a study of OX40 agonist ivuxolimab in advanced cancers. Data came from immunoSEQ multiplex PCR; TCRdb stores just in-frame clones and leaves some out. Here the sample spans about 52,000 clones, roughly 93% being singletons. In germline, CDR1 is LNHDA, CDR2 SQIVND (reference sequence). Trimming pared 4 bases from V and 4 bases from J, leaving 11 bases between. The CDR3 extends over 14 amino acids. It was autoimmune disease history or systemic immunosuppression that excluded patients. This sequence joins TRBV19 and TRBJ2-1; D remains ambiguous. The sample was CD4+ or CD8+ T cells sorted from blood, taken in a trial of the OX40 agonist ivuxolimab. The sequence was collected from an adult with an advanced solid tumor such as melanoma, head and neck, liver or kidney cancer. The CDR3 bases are TGTGCCAGTAGTACCCCGACTTATTACAATGAGCAGTTCTTC. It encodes CASSTPTYYNEQFF.